The present T cell receptor beta chain was sequenced within a study of T cell responses to AZD1222 COVID-19 vaccine. The study, taken as a whole, reports: Spike-specific TCR breadth and depth went up after people got two AZD1222 doses. Among vaccine-associated CD4 TCRs, coverage spanned spike, with dominance at 160-218 and 743-854.

About this clone: The antigen remains undetermined.

Per germline, CDR1 SQVTM and CDR2 ANQGSEA. V shed 6 bases and J shed 5 bases, with 11 bases lying between them. The CDR3 spans 11 residues. TCRdb keeps only in-frame clones here, not all; method: immunoSEQ multiplex PCR. Of 110,000 to 150,000 clones in the sample, roughly 93% were seen once. The specimen was peripheral blood, collected after recovery from COVID-19. This TCR was sampled from an adult who had recovered from COVID-19. The chain combines TRBV29-1 with TRBJ2-7; D might be TRBD1 (5 bases). The DNA of the CDR3 is TGCAGCGTGACAGTCCTCGACGAGCAGTACTTC. It encodes CSVTVLDEQYF.